This T cell receptor (beta chain) was documented in a study of breast tumors, draining lymph nodes, adjacent tissues. Study-level points and caveats: Tumor TCR diversity was below lymph nodes but above nontumor tissue. Tumor and nontumor repertoires were significantly more similar in luminal-like than in basal-like breast cancer.

Remarks on this clonotype: As yet, its antigen is unknown.

V was trimmed by 1 base and J by 4 bases, leaving 17 bases between them. CDR1 and CDR2 (germline): SGHTA, FQGTGA. The CDR3 contains 17 residues. TCRdb processed the multiplex PCR reads anew with MiXCR; each CDR3 protein has one entry. In the table there are more than 50,000 distinct CDR3 sequences, approximately 45% of which are singletons. Sequenced input: breast tumor tissue. The clonotype was recovered from a female donor with breast cancer. Some clones in this sample may be carry-over from other donors' samples. The gene calls are TRBV7-3 and TRBJ1-5; tentatively, D is TRBD1 (5 bases). CDR3 loop: CASSLNSGGGRNQPQHF. The CDR3 DNA sequence: TGTGCCAGCAGCTTAAATAGCGGGGGGGGGAGGAATCAGCCCCAGCATTTT.